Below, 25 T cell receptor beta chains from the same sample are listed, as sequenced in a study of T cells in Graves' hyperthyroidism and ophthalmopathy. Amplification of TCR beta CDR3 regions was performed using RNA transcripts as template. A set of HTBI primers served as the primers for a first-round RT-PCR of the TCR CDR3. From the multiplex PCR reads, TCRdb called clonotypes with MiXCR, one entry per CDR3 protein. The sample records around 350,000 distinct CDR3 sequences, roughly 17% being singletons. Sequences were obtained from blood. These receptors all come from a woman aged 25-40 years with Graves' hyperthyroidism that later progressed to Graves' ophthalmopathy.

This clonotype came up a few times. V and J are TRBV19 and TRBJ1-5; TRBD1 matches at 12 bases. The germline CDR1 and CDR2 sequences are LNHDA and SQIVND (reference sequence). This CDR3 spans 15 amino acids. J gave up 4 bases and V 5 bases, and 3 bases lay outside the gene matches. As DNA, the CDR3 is TGTGCCAGTAGTCCGGGACAGGGGGCGAATCAGCCCCAGCATTTT. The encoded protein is CASSPGQGANQPQHF.

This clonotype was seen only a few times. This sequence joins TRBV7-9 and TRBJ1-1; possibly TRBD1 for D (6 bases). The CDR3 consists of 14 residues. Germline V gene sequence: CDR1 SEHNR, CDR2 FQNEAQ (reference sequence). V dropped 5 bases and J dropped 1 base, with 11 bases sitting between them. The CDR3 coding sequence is TGTGCCAGCAGCCTAACGACAGGGAACACTGAAGCTTTCTTT. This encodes CASSLTTGNTEAFF.

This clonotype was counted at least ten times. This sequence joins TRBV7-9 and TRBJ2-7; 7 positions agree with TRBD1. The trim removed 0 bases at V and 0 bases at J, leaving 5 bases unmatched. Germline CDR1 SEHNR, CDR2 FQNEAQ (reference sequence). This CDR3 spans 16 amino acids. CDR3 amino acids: CASSLARGTASYEQYF. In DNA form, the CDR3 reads TGTGCCAGCAGCTTAGCGAGGGGGACAGCCTCCTACGAGCAGTACTTC.

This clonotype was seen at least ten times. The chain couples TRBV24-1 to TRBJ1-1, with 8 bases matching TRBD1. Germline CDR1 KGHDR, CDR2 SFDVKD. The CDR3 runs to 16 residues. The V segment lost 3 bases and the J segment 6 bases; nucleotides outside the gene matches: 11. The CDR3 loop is CATSDPGQGTDSEAFF. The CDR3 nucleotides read TGTGCCACCAGTGATCCTGGACAGGGAACGGACTCTGAAGCTTTCTTT.

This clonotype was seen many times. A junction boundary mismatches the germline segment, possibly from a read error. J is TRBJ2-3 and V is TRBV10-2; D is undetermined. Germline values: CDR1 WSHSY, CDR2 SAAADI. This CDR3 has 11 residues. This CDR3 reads CASSETDTQYF. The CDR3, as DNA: TGTGCCAGCAGCGAGACAGATACGCAGTATTTT.

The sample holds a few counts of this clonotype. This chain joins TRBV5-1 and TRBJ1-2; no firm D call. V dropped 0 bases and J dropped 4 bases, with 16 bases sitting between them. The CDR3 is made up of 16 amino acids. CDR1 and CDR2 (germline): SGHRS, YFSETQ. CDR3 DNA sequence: TGCGCCAGCAGCTTGGATACCGGGTTTACCCTCTATGGCTACACCTTC. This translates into CASSLDTGFTLYGYTF.

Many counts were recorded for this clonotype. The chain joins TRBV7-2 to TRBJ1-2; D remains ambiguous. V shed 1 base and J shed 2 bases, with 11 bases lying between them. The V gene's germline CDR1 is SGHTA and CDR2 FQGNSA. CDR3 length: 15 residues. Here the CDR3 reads CASSLGYGNNYGYTF. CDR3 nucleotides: TGTGCCAGCAGCTTAGGTTACGGAAACAACTATGGCTACACCTTC.

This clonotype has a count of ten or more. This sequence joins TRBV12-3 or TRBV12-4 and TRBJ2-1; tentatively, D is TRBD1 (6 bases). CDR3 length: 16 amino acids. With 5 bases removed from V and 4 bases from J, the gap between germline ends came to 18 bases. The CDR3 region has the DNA TGTGCCAGCAGTGCTACCACCGGGACAACATACAATGAGCAGTTCTTC. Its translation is CASSATTGTTYNEQFF.

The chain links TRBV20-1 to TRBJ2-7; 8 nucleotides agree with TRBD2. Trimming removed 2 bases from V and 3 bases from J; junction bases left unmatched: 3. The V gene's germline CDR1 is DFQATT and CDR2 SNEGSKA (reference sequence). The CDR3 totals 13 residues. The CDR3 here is CSARWRGDYEQYF. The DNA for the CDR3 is TGCAGTGCTAGATGGCGGGGGGACTACGAGCAGTACTTC.

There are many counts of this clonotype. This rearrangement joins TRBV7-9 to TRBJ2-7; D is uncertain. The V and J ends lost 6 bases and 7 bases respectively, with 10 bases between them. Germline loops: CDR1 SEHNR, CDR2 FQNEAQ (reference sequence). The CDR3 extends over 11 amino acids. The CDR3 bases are TGTGCCAGCAGTGAGGCGCGTGAGCAGTACTTC. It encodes CASSEAREQYF.

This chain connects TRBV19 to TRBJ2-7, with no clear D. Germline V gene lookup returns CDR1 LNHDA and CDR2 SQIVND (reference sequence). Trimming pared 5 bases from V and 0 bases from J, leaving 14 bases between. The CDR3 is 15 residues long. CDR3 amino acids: CASSLDGSSSYEQYF. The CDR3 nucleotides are TGTGCCAGTAGTCTGGACGGGTCGAGCTCCTACGAGCAGTACTTC.

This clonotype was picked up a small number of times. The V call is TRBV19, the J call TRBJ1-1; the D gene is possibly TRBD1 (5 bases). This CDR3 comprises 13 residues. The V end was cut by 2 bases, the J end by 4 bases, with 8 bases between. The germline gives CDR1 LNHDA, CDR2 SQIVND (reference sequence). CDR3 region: CASSIWGGTEAFF. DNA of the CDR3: TGTGCCAGTAGTATATGGGGCGGCACTGAAGCTTTCTTT.

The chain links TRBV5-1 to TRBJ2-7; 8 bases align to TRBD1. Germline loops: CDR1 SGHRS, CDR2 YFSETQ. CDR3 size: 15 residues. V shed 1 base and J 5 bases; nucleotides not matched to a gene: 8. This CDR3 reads CASSLRGTGFDEQYF. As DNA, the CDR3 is TGCGCCAGCAGCTTGCGGGGGACAGGCTTCGACGAGCAGTACTTC.

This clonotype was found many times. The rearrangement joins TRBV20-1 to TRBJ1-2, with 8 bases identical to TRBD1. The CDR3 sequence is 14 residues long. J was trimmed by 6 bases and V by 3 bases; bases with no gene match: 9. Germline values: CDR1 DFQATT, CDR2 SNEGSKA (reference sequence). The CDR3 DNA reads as TGCAGTGCTAGTGAGAGACAGGGGTACAATGGCTACACCTTC. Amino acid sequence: CSASERQGYNGYTF.

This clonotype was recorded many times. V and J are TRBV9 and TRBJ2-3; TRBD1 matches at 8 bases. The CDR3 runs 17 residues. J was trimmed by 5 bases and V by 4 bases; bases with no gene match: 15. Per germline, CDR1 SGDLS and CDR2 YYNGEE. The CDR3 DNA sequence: TGTGCCAGCAGCAGACGGAGCTCAGGGGGCTCTAAAGATACGCAGTATTTT. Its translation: CASSRRSSGGSKDTQYF.

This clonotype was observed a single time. CDR3 loop: CASSGGTGSTEAFF. CDR3 bases: TGTGCCAGCAGTGGGGGGACAGGGAGCACTGAAGCTTTCTTT. The chain carries TRBV6-2 or TRBV6-3 and TRBJ1-1; 9 nucleotides agree with TRBD1. V lost 5 bases to trimming and J lost 4 bases; unmatched junction nucleotides: 5. CDR1 and CDR2 from the germline V gene are MNHEY and SVGEGT. The CDR3 sequence is 14 residues long.

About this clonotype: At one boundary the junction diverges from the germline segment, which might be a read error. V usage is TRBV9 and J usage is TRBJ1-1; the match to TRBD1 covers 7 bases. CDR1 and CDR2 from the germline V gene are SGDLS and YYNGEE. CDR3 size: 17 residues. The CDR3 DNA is TGTGCCAGCAGCGTAGCTGGGGCAGGGGGACCGAACGCTGAAGCTTTCTTT. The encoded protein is CASSVAGAGGPNAEAFF.

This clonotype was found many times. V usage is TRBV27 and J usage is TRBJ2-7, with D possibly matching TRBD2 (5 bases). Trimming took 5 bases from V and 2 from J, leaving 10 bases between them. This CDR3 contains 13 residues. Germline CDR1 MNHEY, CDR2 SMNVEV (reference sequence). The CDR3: CASSQPSPYEQYF. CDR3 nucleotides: TGTGCCAGCAGTCAACCTAGCCCCTACGAGCAGTACTTC.

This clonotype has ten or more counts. The CDR3 sequence is CASSSPLTGVIYEQYF. The CDR3 DNA follows: TGTGCCAGCAGTTCCCCCCTTACGGGAGTAATCTACGAGCAGTACTTC. The rearrangement links TRBV28 to TRBJ2-7; the D gene is possibly TRBD2 (6 bases). In germline, CDR1 is MDHEN, CDR2 SYDVKM. The CDR3 is 16 amino acids. V lost 4 bases to trimming and J lost 3 bases, with 19 bases between them.

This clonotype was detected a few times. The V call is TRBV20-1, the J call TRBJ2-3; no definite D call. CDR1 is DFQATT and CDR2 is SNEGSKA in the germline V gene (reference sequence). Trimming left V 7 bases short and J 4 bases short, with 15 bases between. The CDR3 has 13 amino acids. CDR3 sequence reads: CSVEDPFPDTQYF. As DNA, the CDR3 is TGCAGTGTAGAAGACCCCTTTCCAGATACGCAGTATTTT.

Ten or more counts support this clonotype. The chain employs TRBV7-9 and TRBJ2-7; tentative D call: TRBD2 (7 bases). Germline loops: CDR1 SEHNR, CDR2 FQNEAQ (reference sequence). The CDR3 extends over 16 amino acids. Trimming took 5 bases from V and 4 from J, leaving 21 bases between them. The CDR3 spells CASSHLMDRGAYEQYF. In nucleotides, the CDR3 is TGTGCCAGCAGCCATCTCATGGACCGGGGGGCTTACGAGCAGTACTTC. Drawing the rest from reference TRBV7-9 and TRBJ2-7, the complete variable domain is DTGVSQNPRHKITKRGQNVTFRCDPISEHNRLYWYRQTLGQGPEFLTYFQNEAQLEKSRLLSDRFSAERPKGSFSTLEIQRTEQGDSAMYLCASSHLMDRGAYEQYFGPGTRLTVT.

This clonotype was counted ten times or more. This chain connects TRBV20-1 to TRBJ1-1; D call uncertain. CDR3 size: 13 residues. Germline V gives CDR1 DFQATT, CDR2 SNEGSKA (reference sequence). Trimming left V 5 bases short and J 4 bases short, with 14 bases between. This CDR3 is CSAYSPPGTEAFF. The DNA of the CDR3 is TGCAGTGCTTACAGCCCTCCGGGCACTGAAGCTTTCTTT.

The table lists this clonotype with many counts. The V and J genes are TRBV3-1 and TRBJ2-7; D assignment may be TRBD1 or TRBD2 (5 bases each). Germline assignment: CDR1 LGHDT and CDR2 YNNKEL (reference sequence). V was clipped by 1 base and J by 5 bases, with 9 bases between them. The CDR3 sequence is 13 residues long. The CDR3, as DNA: TGTGCCAGCAGCCAAGTTCTGGGACACGAGCAGTACTTC. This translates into CASSQVLGHEQYF.

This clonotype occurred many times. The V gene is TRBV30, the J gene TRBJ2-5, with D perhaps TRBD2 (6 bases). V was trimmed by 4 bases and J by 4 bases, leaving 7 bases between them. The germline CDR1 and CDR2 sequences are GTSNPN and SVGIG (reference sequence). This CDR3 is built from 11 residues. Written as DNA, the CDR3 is TGTGCCTGGACGGGAGCAGAGACCCAGTACTTC. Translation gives CAWTGAETQYF.

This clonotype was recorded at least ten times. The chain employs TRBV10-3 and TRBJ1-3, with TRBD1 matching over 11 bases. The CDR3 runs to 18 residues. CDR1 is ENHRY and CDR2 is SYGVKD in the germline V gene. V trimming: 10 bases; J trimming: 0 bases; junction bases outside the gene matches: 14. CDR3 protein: CATSPGQGAESSGNTIYF. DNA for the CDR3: TGTGCCACCTCGCCCGGACAGGGGGCTGAGAGCTCTGGAAACACCATATATTTT.